One and the same sample provided the 16 T cell receptor beta chains below, sequenced in a study of blood T cells in healthy people across ages. Combining a sample-barcoded 5' primer with a J-beta primer mix, a second PCR ran for roughly 7 to 12 cycles. Each CDR3 protein is one row after TCRdb ran MiXCR on the 5' RACE reads. The table records hundreds of thousands of distinct CDR3 sequences, around 50% of them present only once. The sample taken for sequencing was blood. These receptors all stem from a middle-aged man in good health.

The chain joins TRBV28 to TRBJ2-1, with 8 bases aligning to TRBD2. V trimming: 6 bases; J trimming: 4 bases; junction bases outside the gene matches: 14. This CDR3 contains 17 residues. CDR1 and CDR2 (germline): MDHEN, SYDVKM. The CDR3 nucleotides are TGTGCCAGCAGACCCTCGCGGGGGGACTCCGCATACAATGAGCAGTTCTTC. Amino acid sequence: CASRPSRGDSAYNEQFF. The variable domain in full, completed from reference TRBV28 and TRBJ2-1, reads DVKVTQSSRYLVKRTGEKVFLECVQDMDHENMFWYRQDPGLGLRLIYFSYDVKMKEKGDIPEGYSVSREKKERFSLILESASTNQTSMYLCASRPSRGDSAYNEQFFGPGTRLTVL.

The V and J genes are TRBV6-1 and TRBJ1-2; 7 bases align to TRBD1. V lost 6 bases to trimming and J lost 6 bases; unmatched junction nucleotides: 13. The CDR3 loop spans 15 amino acids. The V gene's germline CDR1 is MNHNS and CDR2 SASEGT. The CDR3 is CASSQPRQGSDGYTF. CDR3 in DNA: TGTGCCAGCAGCCAGCCCCGACAGGGATCGGATGGCTACACCTTC.

With respect to this clonotype: This may stem from a read error, because a much larger clone lies one nucleotide away. The chain carries TRBV6-5 and TRBJ1-2; tentative D call: TRBD1 (5 bases). Germline V gene data show CDR1 as MNHEY and CDR2 as SVGAGI. V was trimmed by 5 bases and J by 3 bases, leaving 13 bases between them. CDR3 length: 14 residues. The CDR3 loop reads CASSDGGLHYGYTF. The DNA for the CDR3 is TGTGCCAGCAGTGACGGGGGGTTACACTATGGCTACACCTTC.

This sequence joins TRBV7-9 and TRBJ1-5; unclear D gene. This CDR3 contains 14 residues. The germline gives CDR1 SEHNR, CDR2 FQNEAQ (reference sequence). V was cut by 7 bases and J by 2 bases, with 12 bases left in between. The CDR3 sequence: CASTNSIGNQPQHF. CDR3 nucleotides: TGTGCCAGCACCAATTCAATTGGCAATCAGCCCCAGCATTTT. The variable domain in full, completed from reference TRBV7-9 and TRBJ1-5, reads DTGVSQNPRHKITKRGQNVTFRCDPISEHNRLYWYRQTLGQGPEFLTYFQNEAQLEKSRLLSDRFSAERPKGSFSTLEIQRTEQGDSAMYLCASTNSIGNQPQHFGDGTRLSIL.

Details on this clonotype: Relative to the germline gene, one junction end is altered; a read error may explain this. The chain couples TRBV9 to TRBJ1-2, with unresolved D. The CDR3 length is 12 residues. Germline V gene data show CDR1 as SGDLS and CDR2 as YYNGEE. CDR3 protein: CASSAGAGGYTF. The CDR3, as DNA: TGTGCCAGTAGCGCTGGAGCTGGGGGCTACACCTTC.

The chain is built from TRBV28 and TRBJ2-7; D remains ambiguous. Germline-derived CDR1 and CDR2 are MDHEN and SYDVKM. The V end lost 2 bases, the J end lost 7 bases, and 12 bases lay between the germline ends. The CDR3 has 13 amino acids. CDR3 region: CASSLRVGNEQYF. For the CDR3, the DNA is TGTGCCAGCAGTTTAAGAGTCGGAAATGAGCAGTACTTC. The full variable domain, with the rest looked up from reference TRBV28 and TRBJ2-7, is DVKVTQSSRYLVKRTGEKVFLECVQDMDHENMFWYRQDPGLGLRLIYFSYDVKMKEKGDIPEGYSVSREKKERFSLILESASTNQTSMYLCASSLRVGNEQYFGPGTRLTVT.

This chain links TRBV9 with TRBJ1-2; tentatively, D is TRBD1 (6 bases). V was cut by 3 bases and J by 7 bases, with 16 bases left in between. The CDR3 covers 14 residues. Germline loops: CDR1 SGDLS, CDR2 YYNGEE. The CDR3 loop is CASSANRVLGGYTF. CDR3 bases: TGTGCCAGCAGCGCCAACAGGGTACTCGGTGGCTACACCTTC. The entire variable domain, with the rest obtained from reference TRBV9 and TRBJ1-2, is as follows: DSGVTQTPKHLITATGQRVTLRCSPRSGDLSVYWYQQSLDQGLQFLIQYYNGEERAKGNILERFSAQQFPDLHSELNLSSLELGDSALYFCASSANRVLGGYTFGSGTRLTVV.

V usage is TRBV6-5 and J usage is TRBJ2-5; 7 nucleotides align to TRBD1. TRBJ2-7 matches the DNA end more closely, so the J call is doubtful. The CDR3 loop spans 13 amino acids. In germline, CDR1 is MNHEY, CDR2 SVGAGI. The CDR3 DNA is TGTGCCAGCAGTTACGTGACAGGGAACGAGCAGTACTTC. It translates to CASSYVTGNEQYF.

This clonotype was observed a single time. This chain connects TRBV29-1 to TRBJ2-1; 12 bases align to TRBD1. V shed 7 bases and J 10 bases; nucleotides not matched to a gene: 5. The CDR3 consists of 12 residues. The germline V gene has CDR1 SQVTM and CDR2 ANQGSEA. In DNA form, the CDR3 reads TGCAGCGGGGGACAGGGGGCGTGGGAGCAGTTCTTC. Translating it yields CSGGQGAWEQFF.

This sequence joins TRBV7-9 and TRBJ2-1; 9 bases align to TRBD2. CDR3 size: 15 residues. V lost 3 bases and J lost 6; bases outside the gene matches: 6. Germline-derived CDR1 and CDR2 are SEHNR and FQNEAQ (reference sequence). This CDR3 reads CASSLTSGAVNEQFF. In nucleotides, the CDR3 is TGTGCCAGCAGCTTGACTAGCGGAGCTGTCAATGAGCAGTTCTTC.

With regard to this clonotype: The junction does not match germline at one end; this may be a read error. The J gene is TRBJ1-1, the V gene TRBV7-2; D perhaps matches TRBD1 (5 bases). CDR1 SGHTA and CDR2 FQGNSA come from the germline V gene. The CDR3 spans 13 residues. The CDR3 loop reads CANSLTENTEAFF. CDR3 bases: TGTGCCAACAGCTTGACAGAGAACACTGAAGCTTTCTTT.

V is TRBV28 and J is TRBJ1-2; D remains unclear. Germline CDR1 and CDR2: MDHEN and SYDVKM. The CDR3 spans 11 residues. V was pared by 0 bases and J by 7 bases, with 3 bases between. The CDR3 spells CASSLWRGYTF. As DNA, the CDR3 is TGTGCCAGCAGTTTATGGCGTGGCTACACCTTC.

With regard to this clonotype: Given a much more abundant clone one base away, this may be a read error. The chain carries TRBV29-1 and TRBJ1-6; D ambiguous. The CDR3 covers 17 residues. Germline values: CDR1 SQVTM, CDR2 ANQGSEA. The CDR3 coding sequence is TGCAGCGTTGAAGTCCAGATTACCAGCTCCTATAATTCACCCCCCCACTTT. Translation gives CSVEVQITSSYNSPPHF.

The chain couples TRBV7-9 to TRBJ2-7; D uncertain. The germline gives CDR1 SEHNR, CDR2 FQNEAQ (reference sequence). V gave up 4 bases and J gave up 7 bases, with 14 bases separating them. This CDR3 is built from 13 residues. In DNA form, the CDR3 reads TGTGCCAGCAGCTCCGGCCCGGTAGGGGAGCAGTACTTC. This sequence encodes CASSSGPVGEQYF.

J is TRBJ1-2 and V is TRBV4-3, with D possibly matching TRBD1 (6 bases). Germline values: CDR1 LGHNA, CDR2 YSLEER. Between the trimmed V and J ends, which lost 0 bases and 5 bases, there was a span of 13 bases. The CDR3 is 15 amino acids. DNA of the CDR3: TGCGCCAGCAGCCAAGATAGGACAGCATCTTATGGCTACACCTTC. Amino acid sequence: CASSQDRTASYGYTF.

This clonotype was detected only a few times. Relative to the germline gene, one junction end is altered; a read error may explain this. The chain employs TRBV27 and TRBJ2-7; D is possibly TRBD2 (5 bases). The germline V gene has CDR1 MNHEY and CDR2 SMNVEV (reference sequence). This CDR3 contains 14 residues. This CDR3 is CASSLRGSNDEQYF. Written as DNA, the CDR3 is TGTGCAAGCAGTTTACGAGGGAGTAACGACGAGCAGTACTTC.